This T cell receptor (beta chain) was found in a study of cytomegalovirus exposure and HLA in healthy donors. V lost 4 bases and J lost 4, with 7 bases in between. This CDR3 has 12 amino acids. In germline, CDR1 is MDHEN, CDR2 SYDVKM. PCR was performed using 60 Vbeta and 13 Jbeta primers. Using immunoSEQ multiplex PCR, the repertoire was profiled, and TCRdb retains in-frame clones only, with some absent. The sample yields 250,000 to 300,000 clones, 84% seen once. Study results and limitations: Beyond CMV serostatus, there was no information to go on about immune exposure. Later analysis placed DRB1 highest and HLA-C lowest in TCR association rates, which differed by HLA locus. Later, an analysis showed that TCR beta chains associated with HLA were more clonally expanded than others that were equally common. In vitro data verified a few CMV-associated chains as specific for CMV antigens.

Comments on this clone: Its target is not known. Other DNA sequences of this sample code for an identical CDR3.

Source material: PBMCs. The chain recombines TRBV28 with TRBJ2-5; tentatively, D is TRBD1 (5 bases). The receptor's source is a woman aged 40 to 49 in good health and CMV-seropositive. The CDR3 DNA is TGTGCCAGCAGTTCAGGGTTAGAGACCCAGTACTTC. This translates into CASSSGLETQYF.